Shown below are 8 T cell receptor beta chains from a single sample sequenced in a study of T cells after yellow fever vaccination. TCRdb reanalysed the 5' RACE reads using MiXCR and keeps one entry per CDR3 protein. Of approximately 330,000 distinct CDR3 sequences in the sample, roughly 4.3% were seen once. Sequencing was performed on PBMCs, taken 5 days after the yellow fever booster vaccination. These receptors were obtained from a man aged 18 to 30 who received the YFV17D yellow fever vaccine.

The V and J genes are TRBV4-1 and TRBJ2-1; D gene uncertain. This CDR3 spans 14 amino acids. Germline V gene data show CDR1 as MGHRA and CDR2 as YSYEKL. V lost 0 bases and J lost 7, with 10 bases in between. CDR3 DNA: TGCGCCAGCAGCCAAGAGCCGGGTAGGAATGAGCAGTTCTTC. This gives the protein CASSQEPGRNEQFF.

In this sample, this clonotype turned up many times. This rearrangement joins TRBV24-1 to TRBJ2-3; 8 bases match TRBD1. The V segment lost 2 bases and the J segment 5 bases; nucleotides outside the gene matches: 5. Germline assignment: CDR1 KGHDR and CDR2 SFDVKD. CDR3 size: 15 residues. This chain's CDR3 is CATSDSQGARDTQYF. CDR3 DNA: TGTGCCACCAGTGATTCCCAGGGGGCCAGAGATACGCAGTATTTT.

This clonotype was seen more than once but under ten times. The V call is TRBV4-1, the J call TRBJ2-3; D is unresolved. Germline loops: CDR1 MGHRA, CDR2 YSYEKL. The CDR3 totals 15 residues. V lost 3 bases, J lost 6 bases, and 16 bases lay in between. Here the CDR3 reads CASSQARAFADTQYF. The CDR3 DNA is TGCGCCAGCAGCCAGGCACGGGCTTTCGCGGATACGCAGTATTTT.

The table lists this clonotype with many counts. The J gene is TRBJ1-1, the V gene TRBV20-1; D is perhaps TRBD1 (6 bases). V lost 3 bases and J 6 bases, leaving 14 bases between the germline ends. The CDR3 extends over 13 amino acids. Germline V gene lookup returns CDR1 DFQATT and CDR2 SNEGSKA (reference sequence). CDR3 sequence reads: CSARGRGGAEAFF. CDR3 bases: TGCAGTGCTAGGGGGAGGGGGGGCGCTGAAGCTTTCTTT.

Ten or more counts support this clonotype. This chain connects TRBV18 to TRBJ1-1; no clear D gene. Germline V gene lookup returns CDR1 KGHSH and CDR2 LQKENI. The V and J ends lost 3 bases and 2 bases respectively, with 13 bases between them. This CDR3 comprises 15 residues. The CDR3 sequence: CASSPTQLPNTEAFF. The CDR3 DNA is TGTGCCAGCTCACCGACGCAACTGCCAAACACTGAAGCTTTCTTT.

Many counts were recorded for this clonotype. The chain links TRBV7-2 to TRBJ2-3, with D unclear. CDR1 is SGHTA, CDR2 FQGNSA, per germline. This CDR3 comprises 12 residues. V gave up 5 bases and J gave up 6 bases, with 9 bases separating them. The CDR3 loop is CASSPTGDTQYF. DNA of the CDR3: TGTGCCAGCAGCCCTACCGGTGATACGCAGTATTTT.

This clonotype showed up just a few times. The rearrangement joins TRBV5-1 to TRBJ2-3; the match to TRBD2 covers 7 bases. Germline trimming cut 3 bases from V and 2 bases from J; bases unmatched to any gene: 9. The CDR3 has 16 amino acids. Germline V gene sequence: CDR1 SGHRS, CDR2 YFSETQ. The CDR3 nucleotides read TGCGCCAGCAGCTACACTCTAGCGGCGTTCACAGATACGCAGTATTTT. Encoded protein: CASSYTLAAFTDTQYF.

The chain links TRBV4-3 to TRBJ1-1; D possibly corresponds to TRBD1 (6 bases). The V end lost 3 bases, the J end lost 4 bases, and 15 bases lay between the germline ends. Germline lookup yields CDR1 LGHNA and CDR2 YSLEER. The CDR3 totals 15 residues. CDR3 DNA: TGCGCCAGCAGCCATAGCTTGACAGGAGGCACTGAAGCTTTCTTT. Protein sequence: CASSHSLTGGTEAFF.